A selection of T cell receptor beta chains follows, all from one sample in a study of Siglec-9 on CD8 T cells in melanoma. Method: immunoSEQ multiplex PCR; TCRdb's copy keeps in-frame clones and lacks some. The data hold about 36,000 clones, with about 86% observed a single time. Specimen: Siglec-9- CD8+ T cells sorted from blood. These receptors originate from a human donor in good health. CDR3s include the opening cysteine and the closing phenylalanine or tryptophan. The D gene is left open where the match is weak. Expanded clones are given a class, and other clones once, few, many or no size at all.

len,v_gene,j_gene,d_gene,abundance,CDR3nt,CDR3aa
13,TRBV27,TRBJ2-2,.,.,TGTGCCAGCAGTTCACAGGGCACCGGGGAGCTGTTTTTT,CASSSQGTGELFF
14,TRBV19,TRBJ1-5,.,.,TGTGCCAGTAGTATAGCTCCACCGAGTCAGCCCCAGCATTTT,CASSIAPPSQPQHF
17,TRBV2,TRBJ2-1,TRBD1,once,TGTGCCAGCAGTGATCATCCGGACAGGGGGCGCTACAATGAGCAGTTCTTC,CASSDHPDRGRYNEQFF
16,TRBV7-6,TRBJ2-7,TRBD1,.,TGTGCCAGCAGCCCTATGGGGGACAGAGTCTCCTACGAGCAGTACTTC,CASSPMGDRVSYEQYF
13,TRBV6-1,TRBJ1-2,.,.,TGTGCCAGCCCCGGGACAAATCCTTATGGCTACACCTTC,CASPGTNPYGYTF
15,TRBV5-1,TRBJ2-7,TRBD2,.,TGCGCCAGCAGCTTCTCATCGGGAGGGCCTAAGGAGCAGTACTTC,CASSFSSGGPKEQYF
13,TRBV12-5,TRBJ1-2,TRBD1,few,TGTGCTAGTGGTTGGACAGGGCGGTATGGCTACACCTTC,CASGWTGRYGYTF
14,TRBV5-1,TRBJ1-5,.,.,TGCGCCAGCAGCTTGGAGGGGGGGGTTCAGCCCCAGCATTTT,CASSLEGGVQPQHF
17,TRBV27,TRBJ2-2,.,.,TGTGCCAGCAGCCTTCGGACTGGAGGGATTAACACCGGGGAGCTGTTTTTT,CASSLRTGGINTGELFF
16,TRBV14,TRBJ1-1,.,.,TGTGCCAGCAGCCCCCTATGGCAGGGGCTAAACACTGAAGCTTTCTTT,CASSPLWQGLNTEAFF
16,TRBV6-4,TRBJ2-7,TRBD1,.,TGTGCCAGCAGCCGCCGGGACAGGGCTAGCTCCTACGAGCAGTACTTC,CASSRRDRASSYEQYF
14,TRBV2,TRBJ2-7,.,.,TGTGCCAGCAGTGAAACAGGGGAGGCCTACGAGCAGTACTTC,CASSETGEAYEQYF
13,TRBV13,TRBJ1-1,.,.,TGTGCCAGCAGCTTAGGAGGGGCGGGTGAAGCTTTCTTT,CASSLGGAGEAFF
14,TRBV9,TRBJ1-6,.,.,TGTGCCAGCAGCCCCGACGGAATTAATTCACCCCTCCACTTT,CASSPDGINSPLHF
15,TRBV4-1,TRBJ2-1,TRBD2,few,TGCGCCAGCAGCCCTCTAGCGGGGAGAGTTAATGAGCAGTTCTTC,CASSPLAGRVNEQFF
16,TRBV10-3,TRBJ2-3,TRBD2,.,TGTGCCATCAGTGAGCCGGGACTAGGGGGCACAGATACGCAGTATTTT,CAISEPGLGGTDTQYF
14,TRBV10-1,TRBJ1-5,.,.,TGCGCCTTACCGGGAGAAGGGCCGGATCAGCCCCAGCATTTT,CALPGEGPDQPQHF
13,TRBV4-1,TRBJ1-2,.,.,TGCGCCACTCAATCACAGCCTAACTATGGCTACACCTTC,CATQSQPNYGYTF
12,TRBV28,TRBJ1-5,.,few,TGTGCCAGCAGTTTACGGGAGCAGCCCCAGCATTTT,CASSLREQPQHF
13,TRBV6-5,TRBJ2-1,.,.,TGTGCCAGCAGCCCTGCTCACCTCGGTGAGCAGTTCTTC,CASSPAHLGEQFF
13,TRBV6-5,TRBJ2-5,.,.,TGTGCCAGCAATCCAGGGGACCAAGAGACCCAGTACTTC,CASNPGDQETQYF
18,TRBV4-2,TRBJ2-3,TRBD2,few,TGTGCCAGCAGCCAAGTCTGGAGGGGACTAGTGGGCACAGATACGCAGTATTTT,CASSQVWRGLVGTDTQYF
17,TRBV5-4,TRBJ2-5,TRBD2,.,TGTGCCAGCAGCTTGGGGTCGCTAGCGGGACCACAAGAGACCCAGTACTTC,CASSLGSLAGPQETQYF
12,TRBV21-1,TRBJ2-7,.,.,TGTGCCATCCCCAGGGCCCCAAACGAGCAGTACTTC,CAIPRAPNEQYF
13,TRBV14,TRBJ2-1,.,once,TGTGCCAGCAGCCAAAGTCCCCGGGACGAGCAGTTCTTC,CASSQSPRDEQFF
14,TRBV6-5,TRBJ1-1,TRBD1,.,TGTGCCAGCACCCTCCAAGGGGGACAGACTGAAGCTTTCTTT,CASTLQGGQTEAFF
17,TRBV28,TRBJ2-6,.,once,TGTGCCACCACAAACGAGGAGAGTAGCTCTGGGGCCAACGTCCTGACTTTC,CATTNEESSSGANVLTF
16,TRBV10-2,TRBJ2-7,.,.,TGCGCCAGCAGTGAGTCGGGTGATTATTTTGGCTACGAGCAGTACTTC,CASSESGDYFGYEQYF
14,TRBV28,TRBJ2-7,.,.,TGTGCCAGCAGTTTACGGGGGAGCCTCTACGAGCAGTACTTC,CASSLRGSLYEQYF
14,TRBV11-2,TRBJ2-5,TRBD1,.,TGTGCCAGCGGGAGGACAGGGGGCGGCGAGACCCAGTACTTC,CASGRTGGGETQYF
13,TRBV28,TRBJ2-7,.,once,TGTGCCAGCAGTTTCGTACGGCTCGCCGAGCAGTACTTC,CASSFVRLAEQYF
17,TRBV5-1,TRBJ1-1,.,once,TGCGCCAGCAGCTGGTGGGGTCCGGGCGGCTTGAACACTGAAGCTTTCTTT,CASSWWGPGGLNTEAFF
14,TRBV4-1,TRBJ1-5,.,few,TGCGCCAGCAGCCTTGGACCCGGGAATCAGCCCCAGCATTTT,CASSLGPGNQPQHF
14,TRBV9,TRBJ2-1,.,.,TGTGCCAGCAGCGCCGATCCCGAGATCGATGAGCAGTTCTTC,CASSADPEIDEQFF
14,TRBV2,TRBJ2-7,TRBD1,.,TGTGCCAGCAGTGACGGACAGGGGGGTTACGAGCAGTACTTC,CASSDGQGGYEQYF
14,TRBV27,TRBJ2-5,.,.,TGTGCCAGCAGTTTATCTATATTCCAAGAGACCCAGTACTTC,CASSLSIFQETQYF
15,TRBV6-5,TRBJ2-5,TRBD1,few,TGTGCCAGCAGTTACTCGAGGGGGCTCGCGGAGACCCAGTACTTC,CASSYSRGLAETQYF
16,TRBV5-4,TRBJ2-1,.,.,TGTGCCAGCAGGTCTGGGTTCGGGAGCTCCTACAATGAGCAGTTCTTC,CASRSGFGSSYNEQFF
16,TRBV6-5,TRBJ1-2,.,once,TGTGCCAGCAGTTACTCAGGCCCGACGGCCTTAGATGGCTACACCTTC,CASSYSGPTALDGYTF
15,TRBV21-1,TRBJ2-7,.,.,TGTGCCAGCCGCGTTGAACGGGCAGGGACTTACGAGCAGTACTTC,CASRVERAGTYEQYF
19,TRBV7-9,TRBJ2-3,TRBD2,.,TGTGCCAGCAGCTTTAATAGGTTCCTGACTAGCGGGGGGGCAGATACGCAGTATTTT,CASSFNRFLTSGGADTQYF
15,TRBV27,TRBJ1-4,TRBD1,.,TGTGCCAGCACCCTGACAGGGCCGGCTAATGAAAAACTGTTTTTT,CASTLTGPANEKLFF
13,TRBV30,TRBJ2-2,.,once,TGTGCCTGGAGTGTAGTGGATGGCGGGGAGCTGTTTTTT,CAWSVVDGGELFF
17,TRBV4-2,TRBJ1-3,TRBD1,once,TGTGCCAGCAGCCAAGATCTTGTTGGGACAGGGATTGACACCATATATTTT,CASSQDLVGTGIDTIYF
14,TRBV2,TRBJ1-5,.,few,TGTGCCAGCAGTGCCGGGGGGCCTAATCAGCCCCAGCATTTT,CASSAGGPNQPQHF
14,TRBV7-8,TRBJ1-1,.,few,TGTGCCAGCAGCTTATCGTTTTGGAACACTGAAGCTTTCTTT,CASSLSFWNTEAFF
13,TRBV6-5,TRBJ1-1,.,once,TGTGCCAGCAGGGAATTCGAAGGGACTGAAGCTTTCTTT,CASREFEGTEAFF
15,TRBV5-6,TRBJ1-1,.,.,TGTGCCAGCAGCTTGGTCCCGACATTGAACACTGAAGCTTTCTTT,CASSLVPTLNTEAFF
16,TRBV11-2,TRBJ1-2,.,.,TGTGCCAGCAGCGCACCCCGGGACACCCGGCTCTATGGCTACACCTTC,CASSAPRDTRLYGYTF